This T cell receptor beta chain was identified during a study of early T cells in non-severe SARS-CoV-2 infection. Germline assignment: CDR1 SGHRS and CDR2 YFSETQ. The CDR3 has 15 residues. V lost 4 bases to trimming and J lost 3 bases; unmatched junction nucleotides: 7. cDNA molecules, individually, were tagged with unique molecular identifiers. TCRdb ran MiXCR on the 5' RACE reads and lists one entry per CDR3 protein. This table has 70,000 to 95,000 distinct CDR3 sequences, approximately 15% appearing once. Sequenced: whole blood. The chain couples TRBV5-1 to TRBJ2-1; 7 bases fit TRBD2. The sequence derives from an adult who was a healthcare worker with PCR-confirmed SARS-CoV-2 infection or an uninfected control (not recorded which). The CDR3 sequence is CASSTGLDHYNEQFF. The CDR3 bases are TGCGCCAGCAGCACCGGACTAGACCACTACAATGAGCAGTTCTTC.